This T cell receptor beta chain derives from a study of T cells after yellow fever vaccination. Study-wide background: Low-cell-number fractions were prepared with SMART-Seq v4 Ultra Low Input.

Template switching by 5'RACE produced TCR cDNA, adding a universal primer site and UMIs. MiXCR was run by TCRdb on the 5' RACE reads, yielding one entry per CDR3 protein. The profile shows about 340,000 distinct CDR3 sequences, roughly 8.7% of them singletons. The CDR3 has 18 amino acids. Trimming took 5 bases from V and 0 from J, leaving 18 bases between them. Germline V lookup: CDR1 SGHDT, CDR2 YYEEEE. Concerning this clonotype: Its antigen remains unidentified.

Findings and limits, study-wide: Faster peaking, at day 5 versus 15, marked a secondary response that was weaker. Subsequent to the booster, the majority of primary-vaccination clones reappeared (approximately 95% CD4, roughly 90% CD8).

This specimen was PBMCs, taken on the day of the first yellow fever vaccination. The chain employs TRBV5-6 and TRBJ2-6, with D possibly matching TRBD1 (6 bases). The receptor's source is a young man who received the YFV17D yellow fever vaccine. The CDR3 DNA reads TGTGCCAGCAGTCCCTTAGCAGGGGTAAACTCTGGGGCCAACGTCCTGACTTTC. Protein sequence: CASSPLAGVNSGANVLTF.